The rows below give T cell receptor beta chains drawn from one sample of a study of blood T cells in healthy people across ages. Each CDR3 protein gets one entry after TCRdb re-called the 5' RACE reads with MiXCR. The sample yields 780,000 or so distinct CDR3 sequences, about 61% seen once. Source material: blood. All receptors come from a man in his forties or fifties in good health. CDR3s include the opening cysteine and the closing phenylalanine or tryptophan. The order of the fields is D gene, J gene, clone size, V gene, CDR3 protein, CDR3 DNA. D genes are given only for firm matches. Clone size is shown for a subset of rows, as once, few, many or a class of expanded clone.

NA TRBJ1-5 NA TRBV12-3/TRBV12-4 CASGTPQPQHF TGTGCCAGCGGAACGCCGCAGCCCCAGCATTTT
TRBD1 TRBJ1-6 NA TRBV11-3 CASSLDLIGTGYSPLHF TGTGCCAGCAGCTTAGATCTAATCGGGACAGGATATTCACCCCTCCACTTT
TRBD2 TRBJ2-2 few TRBV7-2 CASSLALPSGSFAGELFF TGTGCCAGCAGCTTAGCGCTCCCTAGCGGGAGTTTTGCCGGGGAGCTGTTTTTT
TRBD1 TRBJ2-4 NA TRBV12-3/TRBV12-4 CASNAGDSSYGQYF TGTGCCAGCAACGCCGGGGACAGCTCCTACGGGCAGTACTTC
NA TRBJ2-5 NA TRBV29-1 CSADFYNEQYF TGCAGCGCGGACTTTTACAATGAGCAGTACTTC
NA TRBJ2-5 NA TRBV5-1 CASTIGNQETQYF TGCGCCAGCACAATAGGCAATCAAGAGACCCAGTACTTC
NA TRBJ2-3 NA TRBV29-1 CSVGPGSTETQYF TGCAGCGTTGGTCCAGGGTCTACAGAGACGCAGTATTTT
NA TRBJ2-7 few TRBV5-1 CASSLAVGNTYEQYF TGCGCCAGCAGCTTGGCCGTGGGGAATACCTACGAGCAGTACTTC
NA TRBJ1-5 NA TRBV2 CASEDSNQPQHF TGTGCCAGCGAAGATAGCAATCAGCCCCAGCATTTT
TRBD2 TRBJ2-3 once TRBV12-3/TRBV12-4 CASRASGGDGTQYF TGTGCCAGCAGGGCTAGCGGGGGGGACGGTACGCAGTATTTT
NA TRBJ1-5 once TRBV20-1 CSARVSRGGNQPQHF TGCAGTGCTAGAGTGAGTAGGGGTGGAAATCAGCCCCAGCATTTT
NA TRBJ2-1 few TRBV7-8 CASTIGSPSYNEQFF TGTGCCAGCACGATAGGGTCTCCGTCGTACAATGAGCAGTTCTTC
NA TRBJ1-6 NA TRBV12-3/TRBV12-4 CASSTGNSPLHF TGTGCCAGCAGTACAGGGAATTCACCCCTCCACTTT
TRBD1 TRBJ2-5 NA TRBV3-1 CASHRTGPQETQYF TGTGCCAGCCATCGGACAGGGCCCCAAGAGACCCAGTACTTC
NA TRBJ2-7 NA TRBV4-3 CASSQEWGLAVYEQYF TGCGCCAGCAGCCAAGAATGGGGGCTAGCGGTATACGAGCAGTACTTC
NA TRBJ2-1 few TRBV20-1 CSARLGDSYNEQFF TGCAGTGCTAGGCTGGGAGACAGCTACAATGAGCAGTTCTTC
NA TRBJ1-2 few TRBV12-3/TRBV12-4 CASSLDGPGQGYGYTF TGTGCCAGCAGTTTAGATGGCCCGGGACAAGGCTATGGCTACACCTTC
TRBD2 TRBJ2-3 few TRBV10-3 CAIRGLAIDTQYF TGTGCCATCAGGGGACTAGCAATCGATACGCAGTATTTT
TRBD2 TRBJ2-3 few TRBV2 CASWAGGSTDTQYF TGTGCCAGTTGGGCGGGGGGGAGCACAGATACGCAGTATTTT
TRBD1 TRBJ2-1 NA TRBV27 CASSLSPGGYNNEQFF TGTGCCAGCAGTTTGTCCCCAGGGGGCTACAACAATGAGCAGTTCTTC
NA TRBJ2-1 few TRBV2 CASSASPDSLYNEQFF TGTGCCAGCAGTGCCTCCCCGGACAGTCTTTACAATGAGCAGTTCTTC
TRBD2 TRBJ2-7 NA TRBV20-1 CSARQITSGRTYEQYF TGCAGTGCTAGGCAAATAACTAGCGGGAGGACCTACGAGCAGTACTTC
TRBD2 TRBJ2-5 few TRBV29-1 CSVIRLAGGSLETQYF TGCAGCGTTATAAGGCTAGCGGGAGGTTCTTTGGAGACCCAGTACTTC
TRBD1 TRBJ1-1 NA TRBV5-1 CASSLTGDRVHGAFF TGCGCCAGCAGCTTGACGGGGGACAGGGTACATGGAGCTTTCTTT
TRBD1 TRBJ1-1 once TRBV6-2/TRBV6-3 CASSTSTGENTEAFF TGTGCCAGCAGTACATCGACAGGGGAGAACACTGAAGCTTTCTTT
NA TRBJ2-5 NA TRBV27 CASSLWVPETQYF TGTGCCAGCAGTTTGTGGGTCCCGGAGACCCAGTACTTC
TRBD2 TRBJ2-1 once TRBV19 CASSRGLADNYNEQFF TGTGCCAGTAGTAGGGGACTAGCCGACAACTACAATGAGCAGTTCTTC
TRBD1 TRBJ2-6 once TRBV11-2 CASSLGTGGYSGANVLTF TGTGCCAGCAGCTTAGGGACAGGGGGATACTCTGGGGCCAACGTCCTGACTTTC
NA TRBJ2-3 NA TRBV6-2/TRBV6-3 CASSSVRSTDTQYF TGTGCCAGCAGTTCCGTGAGAAGCACAGATACGCAGTATTTT
NA TRBJ2-4 NA TRBV7-2 CASSLAQVGEVAKNIQYF TGTGCCAGCAGCTTAGCGCAAGTTGGTGAGGTAGCCAAAAACATTCAGTACTTC
TRBD2 TRBJ2-7 few TRBV12-3/TRBV12-4 CASSPRGLAGNYEQYF TGTGCCAGCAGTCCCCGGGGACTAGCGGGCAACTACGAGCAGTACTTC
NA TRBJ1-1 few TRBV9 CASSVAGRGNTEAFF TGTGCCAGCAGCGTAGCCGGGAGGGGGAACACTGAAGCTTTCTTT
NA TRBJ2-5 NA TRBV9 CASSLWTTEKETQYF TGTGCCAGCAGCCTCTGGACAACCGAAAAAGAGACCCAGTACTTC
TRBD1 TRBJ2-3 few TRBV10-3 CAISEPDRGRADTQYF TGTGCCATCAGTGAGCCGGACAGGGGGCGGGCAGATACGCAGTATTTT
TRBD2 TRBJ2-7 few TRBV12-3/TRBV12-4 CASILSGGSRSQYF TGTGCCAGCATTCTTAGCGGCGGGAGTCGGTCCCAGTACTTC
NA TRBJ2-1 NA TRBV2 CASQPVSGSYNEQFF TGTGCCAGCCAGCCTGTTAGCGGATCCTACAATGAGCAGTTCTTC
NA TRBJ2-2 many TRBV7-2 CASSTNTGELFF TGTGCCAGCAGCACGAACACCGGGGAGCTGTTTTTT
NA TRBJ2-5 NA TRBV7-9 CASSPFLYYQETQYF TGTGCCAGCAGCCCCTTTCTTTATTACCAAGAGACCCAGTACTTC
NA TRBJ2-1 NA TRBV4-1 CASSSLGGNEQFF TGCGCCAGCAGCTCGTTAGGGGGCAATGAGCAGTTCTTC
TRBD1 TRBJ2-4 NA TRBV24-1 CATSDPGTGGNIQYF TGTGCCACCAGTGATCCAGGGACAGGGGGCAACATTCAGTACTTC
NA TRBJ2-2 NA TRBV20-1 CSASSETGELFF TGCAGTGCTAGCTCCGAAACCGGGGAGCTGTTTTTT